This T cell receptor beta chain comes out of a study of shared clonotypes between healthy human individuals. Terminally differentiated effector memory CD45RA+ cells were left out of the naive CD8 fraction, which was CD45RO-negative and positively selected for CCR7. None of the donors, who were healthy HIV-negative adults, had recently had acute infections or vaccinations. Study-wide results and limits: Only blood was sampled; tissue repertoires likely differ. Rarefaction gave evidence that sorted-subset sequencing remained incomplete despite large depth.

Trimming stripped 1 base from V and 6 bases from J, with 16 bases between. CDR1 SEHNR and CDR2 FQNEAQ come from the germline V gene (reference sequence). This CDR3 has 16 residues. A deep-level run was used for the assay. This table comes from immunoSEQ multiplex PCR, and its TCRdb copy is limited to in-frame clones, with some not included. Here the sample spans roughly 2,000,000 clones, roughly 94% being singletons. This clone was recorded once. No antigen is known for it. The TCR sequence derives from a man between 18 and 29 years old in good health. J is TRBJ2-1 and V is TRBV7-9; a weak D match, TRBD2 (6 bases). Sequencing was done on a sample of naive CD8+ T cells sorted from blood. CDR3 residues: CASSLGTTNYANEQFF. For the CDR3, the DNA is TGTGCCAGCAGCTTAGGGACTACAAACTATGCCAATGAGCAGTTCTTC. The whole variable domain, filled in from reference TRBV7-9 and TRBJ2-1, reads DTGVSQNPRHKITKRGQNVTFRCDPISEHNRLYWYRQTLGQGPEFLTYFQNEAQLEKSRLLSDRFSAERPKGSFSTLEIQRTEQGDSAMYLCASSLGTTNYANEQFFGPGTRLTVL.